The 9 T cell receptor beta chains below come from one sample, sequenced in a study of T cell repertoires in cytomegalovirus infection. These receptors have no identified antigens. From the reads, TCRdb called clonotypes with MiXCR, one entry per CDR3 protein. This table holds a few hundred thousand distinct CDR3 sequences, roughly 43% found once. The sample was cultured PBMCs, taken from culture after CMV antigen stimulation. These receptors all come from a human donor in good health (CMV status not recorded). Some clones in this sample may be carry-over from other donors' samples.

The rearrangement links TRBV2 to TRBJ2-3, with D possibly being TRBD1 or TRBD2 (5 bases each). Germline loops: CDR1 SNHLY, CDR2 FYNNEI. The V end lost 5 bases, the J end lost 4 bases, and 16 bases lay between the germline ends. This CDR3 has 15 amino acids. This CDR3 is CASSPYRGGPDTQYF. CDR3 bases: TGTGCCAGCAGTCCGTACCGGGGCGGGCCAGATACGCAGTATTTT.

This sequence joins TRBV29-1 and TRBJ1-6; the D gene is possibly TRBD1 (5 bases). The CDR3 has 14 residues. The germline V gene encodes CDR1 SQVTM and CDR2 ANQGSEA. Between the trimmed V and J ends, which lost 6 bases and 9 bases, there was a span of 18 bases. CDR3 region: CSVGGNLGVSPLHF. The CDR3 nucleotides read TGCAGCGTGGGCGGTAACCTAGGGGTTTCACCCCTCCACTTT.

This clonotype was counted only a few times. The chain has TRBV27 and TRBJ1-5; D is possibly TRBD1 (5 bases). The germline gives CDR1 MNHEY, CDR2 SMNVEV (reference sequence). This CDR3 is built from 14 residues. The V end lost 6 bases, the J end lost 6 bases, and 15 bases lay between the germline ends. The CDR3 here is CASSLRVDGQPQHF. For the CDR3, the DNA is TGTGCCAGCAGCCTCAGGGTAGATGGTCAGCCCCAGCATTTT.

This clonotype was observed many times. This chain joins TRBV7-2 and TRBJ2-1; D may correspond to TRBD1 or TRBD2 (5 bases each). CDR1 is SGHTA and CDR2 is FQGNSA in the germline V gene. Trimming removed 1 base from V and 2 bases from J, with 6 bases in between. This CDR3 is 14 amino acids long. The CDR3 region has the DNA TGTGCCAGCAGCTTAGGGGGGACCTACAATGAGCAGTTCTTC. Protein sequence: CASSLGGTYNEQFF.

V usage is TRBV2 and J usage is TRBJ2-1, with 12 nucleotides matching TRBD1. The CDR3 length is 16 residues. With V trimmed by 5 bases and J by 7 bases, 9 bases remained unmatched. Germline V gene lookup returns CDR1 SNHLY and CDR2 FYNNEI. CDR3 nucleotides: TGTGCCAGCAGTCACGTGCGGGACAGGGGGCAGAATGAGCAGTTCTTC. It yields the protein CASSHVRDRGQNEQFF.

The chain employs TRBV19 and TRBJ2-1; possible D gene TRBD2, 5 bases. V dropped 5 bases and J dropped 0 bases, with 11 bases sitting between them. This CDR3 spans 15 amino acids. Germline CDR1 and CDR2: LNHDA and SQIVND (reference sequence). CDR3 bases: TGTGCCAGTAGTGCCGTGGCGGGCTCCTACAATGAGCAGTTCTTC. Residues: CASSAVAGSYNEQFF.

This clonotype was found a few times. The chain links TRBV6-5 to TRBJ2-1, with D uncertain. The CDR3 runs 14 residues. V lost 5 bases and J 0 bases, leaving 8 bases between the germline ends. Germline CDR1 MNHEY, CDR2 SVGAGI. The CDR3 sequence is CASSPISSYNEQFF. The CDR3 region has the DNA TGTGCCAGCAGTCCTATAAGCTCCTACAATGAGCAGTTCTTC.

Turning to this clonotype: The CDR3 does not end in the conserved phenylalanine or tryptophan, so this is likely a read error. The chain links TRBV10-3 to TRBJ1-5; TRBD1 matches at 10 bases. Germline V gives CDR1 ENHRY, CDR2 SYGVKD. The CDR3 is 17 amino acids. DNA for the CDR3: TGTGCGACTCTAGGAGGACCCGGGACAGGGGCCGATCAGCCCCAGCATTTG. Translating gives CATLGGPGTGADQPQHL.

The chain recombines TRBV27 with TRBJ1-1; tentatively, D is TRBD1 (5 bases). CDR3 length: 17 amino acids. The V gene's germline CDR1 is MNHEY and CDR2 SMNVEV (reference sequence). With 5 bases removed from V and 5 bases from J, the gap between germline ends came to 24 bases. CDR3 protein: CASSLRGWAYGETEAFF. The CDR3 DNA is TGTGCCAGCAGTCTCCGGGGGTGGGCATATGGTGAAACTGAAGCTTTCTTT.